The sequence of this T cell receptor beta chain was determined in a study of CD8 T cells in ankylosing spondylitis. Points from the study as a whole: Clones tied to disease were said to be significantly enriched in matched ankylosing spondylitis synovial fluid. Clones linked to disease, bearing a CD8+ phenotype, were relatively rare in peripheral blood. What seemed typical of ankylosing spondylitis blood was a TCR beta motif built from roughly eight highly homologous variants.

This clonotype has at least ten counts. Its specificity is not known. As the method for making TCR beta libraries, quantitative 5'-RACE with molecular barcodes was used. TCRdb independently ran MiXCR on the 5' RACE reads; one entry per CDR3 protein. The sample holds roughly 200,000 distinct CDR3 sequences, 25% to 30% seen once. V was trimmed by 5 bases and J by 7 bases, leaving 12 bases between them. The CDR3 is 13 amino acids. Per the germline V gene, CDR1 is SQVTM and CDR2 is ANQGSEA. The specimen sequenced was blood, either unsorted or a sorted T cell fraction (not recorded which). This clonotype was sampled from a male donor with ankylosing spondylitis or in good health (not recorded which). The rearrangement links TRBV29-1 to TRBJ1-6, with unresolved D. The CDR3 sequence: CSVSDASNSPLHF. CDR3 in DNA: TGCAGCGTTTCGGACGCTAGCAATTCACCCCTCCACTTT.